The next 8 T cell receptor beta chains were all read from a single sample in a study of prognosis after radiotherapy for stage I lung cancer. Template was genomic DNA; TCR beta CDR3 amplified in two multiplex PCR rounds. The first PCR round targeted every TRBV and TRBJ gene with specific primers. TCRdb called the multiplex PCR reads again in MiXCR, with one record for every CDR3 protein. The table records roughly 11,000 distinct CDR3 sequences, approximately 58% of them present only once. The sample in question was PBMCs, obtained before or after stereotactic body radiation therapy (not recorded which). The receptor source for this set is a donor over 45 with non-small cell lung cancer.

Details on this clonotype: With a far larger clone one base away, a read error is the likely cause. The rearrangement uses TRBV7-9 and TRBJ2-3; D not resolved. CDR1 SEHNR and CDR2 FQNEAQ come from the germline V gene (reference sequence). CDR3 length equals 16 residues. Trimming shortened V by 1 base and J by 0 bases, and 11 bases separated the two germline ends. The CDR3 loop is CASSLDVTSSTDTQYF. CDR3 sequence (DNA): TGTGCCAGCAGCTTAGACGTCACTTCTAGCACAGATACGCAGTATTTT. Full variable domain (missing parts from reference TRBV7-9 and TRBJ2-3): DTGVSQNPRHKITKRGQNVTFRCDPISEHNRLYWYRQTLGQGPEFLTYFQNEAQLEKSRLLSDRFSAERPKGSFSTLEIQRTEQGDSAMYLCASSLDVTSSTDTQYFGPGTRLTVL.

The CDR3 sequence is CSARFSGIGYGYTF. The CDR3 DNA is TGCAGTGCTAGATTTTCGGGGATCGGTTATGGCTACACCTTC. V and J are TRBV20-1 and TRBJ1-2; D gene ambiguous. This CDR3 is 14 amino acids long. The V gene lost 2 bases and the J gene lost 5 bases, with 15 bases spanning the gap. Germline values: CDR1 DFQATT, CDR2 SNEGSKA (reference sequence).

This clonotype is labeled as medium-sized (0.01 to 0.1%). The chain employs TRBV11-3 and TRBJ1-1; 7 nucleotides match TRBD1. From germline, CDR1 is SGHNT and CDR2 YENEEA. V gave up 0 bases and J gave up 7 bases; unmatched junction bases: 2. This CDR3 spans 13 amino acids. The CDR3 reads CASSLDRGSEAFF. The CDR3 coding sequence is TGTGCCAGCAGCTTAGACAGGGGGAGTGAAGCTTTCTTT.

The CDR3 sequence: CASSSNLVRGQHPQHF. CDR3 DNA sequence: TGTGCCAGCAGTTCGAATTTGGTCAGGGGTCAGCATCCCCAGCATTTT. The chain combines TRBV28 with TRBJ1-5, with D possibly being TRBD1 (6 bases). Trimming removed 4 bases from V and 10 bases from J, with 23 bases in between. Germline CDR1 reads MDHEN; CDR2 reads SYDVKM. The CDR3 is made up of 16 amino acids.

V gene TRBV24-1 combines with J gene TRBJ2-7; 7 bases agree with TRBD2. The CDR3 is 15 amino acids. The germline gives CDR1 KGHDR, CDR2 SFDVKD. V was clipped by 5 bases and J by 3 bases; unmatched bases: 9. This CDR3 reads CATSAAGTTSYEQYF. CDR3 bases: TGTGCCACCAGTGCCGCCGGGACTACCAGCTACGAGCAGTACTTC.

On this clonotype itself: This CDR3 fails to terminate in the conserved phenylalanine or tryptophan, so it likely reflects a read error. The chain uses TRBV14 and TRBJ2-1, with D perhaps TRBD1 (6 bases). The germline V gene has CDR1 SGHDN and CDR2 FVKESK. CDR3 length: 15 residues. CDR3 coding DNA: TGTGCCAGAAGCCTACGGCAGGGGACGATCGATGAGCAGTTCCTC. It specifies CARSLRQGTIDEQFL.

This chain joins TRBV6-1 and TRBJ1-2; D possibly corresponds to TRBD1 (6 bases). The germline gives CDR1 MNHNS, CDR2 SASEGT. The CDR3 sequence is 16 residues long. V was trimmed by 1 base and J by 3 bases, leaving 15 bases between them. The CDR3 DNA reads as TGTGCCAGCAGTGAAGGGGGGGCAGGGCGCTACTATGGCTACACCTTC. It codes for CASSEGGAGRYYGYTF.

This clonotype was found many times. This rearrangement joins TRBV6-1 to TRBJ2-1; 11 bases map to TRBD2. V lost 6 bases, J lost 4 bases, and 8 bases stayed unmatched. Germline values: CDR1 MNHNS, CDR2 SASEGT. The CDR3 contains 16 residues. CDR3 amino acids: CASRTSTSGAYNEQFF. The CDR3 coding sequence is TGTGCCAGCAGAACTTCGACTAGCGGGGCATACAATGAGCAGTTCTTC.